This TCR beta chain was sequenced during a study of identical twins. TCRdb called the 5' RACE reads again in MiXCR, with one record for every CDR3 protein. This sample has approximately 700,000 distinct CDR3 sequences, with approximately 6.1% found just once. Whole-study results and caveats: Instead of following the same donors, the conclusions were based on cross-sectional statistical analysis. In cord blood, abundant beta clonotypes had fewer insertions; memory showed no trend. Zero-insertion analyses were open to partial confounding by invariant MAIT and iNKT cells.

CDR1 and CDR2 from the germline V gene are MDHEN and SYDVKM. The CDR3 loop spans 16 amino acids. Trimming shortened V by 6 bases and J by 1 base, and 18 bases separated the two germline ends. With respect to this clonotype: Its antigen is not identified.

Healthy Caucasians supplied all donations. The sample consisted of naive T cells sorted from blood. The receptor comes from a young man in good health. The chain combines TRBV28 with TRBJ1-2; perhaps TRBD1 as D (6 bases). Written as DNA, the CDR3 is TGTGCCAGCAGCCCGCCCGGGACAAACAATAACTATGGCTACACCTTC. It specifies CASSPPGTNNNYGYTF.